This TCR beta chain derives from a study of cytomegalovirus exposure and HLA in healthy donors. 13 Jbeta primers and 60 Vbeta primers were used for the PCR. Assay used: immunoSEQ multiplex PCR; TCRdb lists only in-frame clones, some missing. Its clone listing holds roughly 71,000 clones. CDR3 length: 15 residues. Germline CDR1 and CDR2: SGDLS and YYNGEE. J was trimmed by 0 bases and V by 3 bases; bases with no gene match: 6. Sequencing was done on a sample of PBMCs. The receptor comes from a middle-aged woman in good health and CMV-seropositive. The rearrangement uses TRBV9 and TRBJ2-7, with 7 bases aligning to TRBD1. The CDR3 region is CASSAEGTASYEQYF. Here the CDR3 DNA reads TGTGCCAGCAGCGCTGAGGGGACAGCCTCCTACGAGCAGTACTTC. The variable domain in full, completed from reference TRBV9 and TRBJ2-7, reads DSGVTQTPKHLITATGQRVTLRCSPRSGDLSVYWYQQSLDQGLQFLIQYYNGEERAKGNILERFSAQQFPDLHSELNLSSLELGDSALYFCASSAEGTASYEQYFGPGTRLTVT.